This T cell receptor beta chain originates from a study of T cell responses to AZD1222 COVID-19 vaccine. Study-level background: Pooled in the analysis were second doses at about 4 or about 12 weeks.

Some clones are missing from TCRdb's copy, which holds only in-frame ones; the method was immunoSEQ multiplex PCR. The sample yields some 200,000 clones, roughly 90% seen once. For this clone: Its matching antigen is unknown.

Trimming shortened V by 4 bases and J by 2 bases, and 9 bases separated the two germline ends. Germline V gives CDR1 WNHNN, CDR2 SYGVQD (reference sequence). The CDR3 contains 14 residues. Study results and caveats: Sampling captured repertoires only after the peak T cell response. Donors in the cohort were predominantly white British and more often female, and clonal diversity was possibly underestimated. Only a handful of people who got AZD1222 tested seropositive at baseline.

The sequenced sample was peripheral blood, obtained on day 0 of AZD1222 vaccination. This chain links TRBV10-1 with TRBJ1-5; D not resolved. This TCR derives from an adult in good health. This CDR3 reads CASSGVGCNQPQHF. In DNA form, the CDR3 reads TGCGCCAGCAGTGGAGTGGGATGCAATCAGCCCCAGCATTTT.